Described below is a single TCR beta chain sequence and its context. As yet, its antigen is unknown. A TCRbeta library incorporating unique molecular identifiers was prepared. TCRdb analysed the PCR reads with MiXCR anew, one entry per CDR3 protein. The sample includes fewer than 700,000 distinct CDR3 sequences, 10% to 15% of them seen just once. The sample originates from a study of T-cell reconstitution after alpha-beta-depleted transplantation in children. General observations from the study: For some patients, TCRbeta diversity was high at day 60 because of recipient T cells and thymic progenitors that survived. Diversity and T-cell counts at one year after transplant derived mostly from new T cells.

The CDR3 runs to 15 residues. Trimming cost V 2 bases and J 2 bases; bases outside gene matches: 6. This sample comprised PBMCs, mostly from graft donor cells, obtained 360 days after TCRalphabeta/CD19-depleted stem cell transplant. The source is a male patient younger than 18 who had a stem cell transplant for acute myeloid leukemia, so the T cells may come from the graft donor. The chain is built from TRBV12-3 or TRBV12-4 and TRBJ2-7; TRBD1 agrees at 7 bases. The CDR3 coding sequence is TGTGCCAGCAGTTTAATAGGGACAGCGACCTACGAGCAGTACTTC. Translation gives CASSLIGTATYEQYF.